The 30 T cell receptor beta chains below all came from one sample that was sequenced in a study of cytomegalovirus exposure and HLA in healthy donors. Primers: 60 Vbeta forward and 13 Jbeta reverse. TCRdb's table, derived via immunoSEQ multiplex PCR, lists solely in-frame clones and lacks some. The profile shows under 250,000 clones, roughly 80% of them singletons. Sequencing used PBMCs. The receptors here all came from a man aged 45 to 65 in good health and CMV-seronegative.

CDR3 nucleotides: TGCGCCAGCAGCTTGGCTCAGGGCTCTGGAAACACCATATATTTT. This encodes CASSLAQGSGNTIYF. V and J are TRBV5-1 and TRBJ1-3, with D perhaps matching TRBD1 (5 bases). V was shortened by 0 bases and J by 0 bases, with 7 bases between the two germline ends. This CDR3 region has 15 residues. Germline V gene data show CDR1 as SGHRS and CDR2 as YFSETQ.

The chain is built from TRBV28 and TRBJ2-1; D remains unclear. Germline CDR1 reads MDHEN; CDR2 reads SYDVKM. The CDR3 totals 15 residues. The germline V and J ends were trimmed by 3 bases and 0 bases, with 9 bases remaining between them. The CDR3, as DNA: TGTGCCAGCAGTTTTATTGATAGCTCCTACAATGAGCAGTTCTTC. Its protein product is CASSFIDSSYNEQFF. The full variable domain, completed using reference TRBV28 and TRBJ2-1, is DVKVTQSSRYLVKRTGEKVFLECVQDMDHENMFWYRQDPGLGLRLIYFSYDVKMKEKGDIPEGYSVSREKKERFSLILESASTNQTSMYLCASSFIDSSYNEQFFGPGTRLTVL.

This clone has a handful of counts. The chain couples TRBV4-1 to TRBJ2-7; tentative D call: TRBD2 (6 bases). The CDR3 runs 13 residues. V was pared by 5 bases and J by 4 bases, with 12 bases between. Germline V lookup: CDR1 MGHRA, CDR2 YSYEKL. This CDR3 is CASSFGGTYEQYF. The CDR3 bases are TGCGCCAGCAGCTTCGGAGGGACGTACGAGCAGTACTTC.

The chain recombines TRBV27 with TRBJ2-5, with D perhaps matching TRBD1 (5 bases). Looked up from germline, CDR1 is MNHEY and CDR2 is SMNVEV (reference sequence). The ends were cut back, 2 bases at V and 5 bases at J, with 21 bases in the middle. This CDR3 has 17 amino acids. The CDR3 region has the DNA TGTGCCAGCAGTTTAGCAGTTACAGGCCTGCTTGCGGAGACCCAGTACTTC. Amino acid sequence: CASSLAVTGLLAETQYF.

This clone was seen a few times. This rearrangement joins TRBV29-1 to TRBJ2-1; 9 bases match TRBD2. V was pared by 4 bases and J by 7 bases, with 8 bases of the junction left unmatched. This CDR3 is built from 14 residues. Germline CDR1 is SQVTM and CDR2 is ANQGSEA. CDR3 residues: CSVGREGLRNEQFF. The CDR3 DNA reads as TGCAGCGTTGGGCGGGAGGGCCTTCGGAATGAGCAGTTCTTC.

The chain is built from TRBV30 and TRBJ2-3; D is possibly TRBD2 (5 bases). Trimming cost V 1 base and J 5 bases, with 13 bases left between them. This CDR3 contains 14 residues. Germline loops: CDR1 GTSNPN, CDR2 SVGIG (reference sequence). In DNA, the CDR3 is TGTGCCTGGAGTGGGGGAGTGAGGGTAGATACGCAGTATTTT. Translated, it gives CAWSGGVRVDTQYF.

The J gene is TRBJ2-7, the V gene TRBV30, with a weak D call TRBD2 (6 bases). The V end lost 0 bases, the J end lost 0 bases, and 12 bases lay between the germline ends. Germline V gene data show CDR1 as GTSNPN and CDR2 as SVGIG (reference sequence). This CDR3 comprises 15 residues. The CDR3, as DNA: TGTGCCTGGAGTGTACTGGGGGGTAGCTCCTACGAGCAGTACTTC. Encoded protein: CAWSVLGGSSYEQYF.

The chain links TRBV6-5 to TRBJ2-1, with TRBD1 matching 8 bases. The CDR3 length is 14 residues. V shed 8 bases, J shed 7 bases, and the junction held 10 bases outside the gene matches. The germline V gene has CDR1 MNHEY and CDR2 SVGAGI. The CDR3 sequence is CASARQGPKNEQFF. The CDR3 nucleotides read TGTGCCAGCGCTCGACAGGGGCCCAAGAATGAGCAGTTCTTC.

V is TRBV30 and J is TRBJ1-2, with no clear D. With 3 bases removed from V and 4 bases from J, the gap between germline ends came to 15 bases. From germline, CDR1 is GTSNPN and CDR2 SVGIG (reference sequence). There are 14 residues in the CDR3. The CDR3 DNA reads TGTGCCTGGAGCAAGTCCGAGGGAGGCTATGGCTACACCTTC. Its protein is CAWSKSEGGYGYTF.

The chain employs TRBV7-6 and TRBJ2-2; 7 positions agree with TRBD2. This CDR3 has 16 amino acids. V gave up 5 bases and J gave up 5 bases; unmatched junction bases: 11. Germline V gene lookup returns CDR1 SGHVS and CDR2 FNYEAQ. CDR3 in DNA: TGTGCCAGCAGCCCCCGAGCGAGGGAGGGGACCGGGGAGCTGTTTTTT. Translating gives CASSPRAREGTGELFF.

The chain couples TRBV27 to TRBJ2-1, with D tentatively TRBD1 (5 bases). The V and J ends lost 5 bases and 1 base respectively, with 9 bases between them. The germline V gene encodes CDR1 MNHEY and CDR2 SMNVEV (reference sequence). CDR3 length: 14 amino acids. The CDR3 nucleotides read TGTGCCAGCAGTCCCCAGGGTTCCTACAATGAGCAGTTCTTC. Protein sequence: CASSPQGSYNEQFF.

With respect to this clone: The conserved final phenylalanine or tryptophan is absent from the CDR3, which likely points to a read error. The genes are TRBV5-1 and TRBJ1-3; possible D gene TRBD1, 6 bases. Trimming pared 0 bases from V and 3 bases from J, leaving 7 bases between. This CDR3 region has 14 residues. From germline, CDR1 is SGHRS and CDR2 YFSETQ. The CDR3 protein is CASSLEDSGNTIYS. In DNA, the CDR3 is TGCGCCAGCAGCTTGGAGGACAGTGGAAACACCATATATTCT.

The J gene is TRBJ2-1, the V gene TRBV5-1; 9 bases line up with TRBD1. Germline V gene sequence: CDR1 SGHRS, CDR2 YFSETQ. The CDR3 totals 16 residues. After removal of 4 bases from V and 4 bases from J, the junction contained 9 bases not matched to a gene. CDR3 nucleotides: TGCGCCAGCAGCACTACAGGGGGCGCATATTACAATGAGCAGTTCTTC. Protein: CASSTTGGAYYNEQFF.

The chain uses TRBV7-3 and TRBJ2-1, with D perhaps matching TRBD2 (5 bases). The germline CDR1 and CDR2 sequences are SGHTA and FQGTGA. The V end lost 5 bases, the J end lost 8 bases, and 13 bases lay between the germline ends. CDR3 size: 13 residues. Here the CDR3 reads CASSAGMGDEQFF. The DNA for the CDR3 is TGTGCCAGCAGCGCCGGGATGGGCGATGAGCAGTTCTTC.

The chain links TRBV7-6 to TRBJ2-7, with D unclear. This CDR3 contains 14 residues. CDR1 is SGHVS and CDR2 is FNYEAQ in the germline V gene. V was shortened by 3 bases and J by 0 bases, with 9 bases between the two germline ends. The CDR3 bases are TGTGCCAGCAGCTTGTCCCTAAACTCCTACGAGCAGTACTTC. This codes for CASSLSLNSYEQYF.

This clone was seen a few times. The rearrangement uses TRBV5-1 and TRBJ1-3, with a tentative D call TRBD1 (6 bases). The CDR3 is 14 residues long. Germline CDR1 SGHRS, CDR2 YFSETQ. Deletions cut 0 bases from V and 4 bases from J, with 8 bases between. CDR3 sequence reads: CASSLAGVGNTIYF. The CDR3 region has the DNA TGCGCCAGCAGCTTGGCAGGGGTCGGAAACACCATATATTTT.

The chain carries TRBV5-4 and TRBJ1-1, with a weak D call TRBD1 (6 bases). Germline V lookup: CDR1 SGHNT, CDR2 YYREEE (reference sequence). The CDR3 loop spans 17 amino acids. V was trimmed by 1 base and J by 2 bases, leaving 18 bases between them. The CDR3 loop is CASSLKGRFGTNTEAFF. As DNA, the CDR3 is TGTGCCAGCAGCTTGAAGGGGCGTTTTGGGACAAACACTGAAGCTTTCTTT.

The V and J genes are TRBV5-1 and TRBJ1-3, with 10 bases aligning to TRBD1. Looked up from germline, CDR1 is SGHRS and CDR2 is YFSETQ. The CDR3 covers 16 residues. After removal of 3 bases from V and 2 bases from J, the junction contained 5 bases not matched to a gene. The DNA of the CDR3 is TGCGCCAGCAGCTATACCGGGACAGGGGCTGGAAACACCATATATTTT. Protein sequence: CASSYTGTGAGNTIYF.

The chain has TRBV5-4 and TRBJ2-7; 9 nucleotides agree with TRBD1. V lost 0 bases to trimming and J lost 1 base; unmatched junction nucleotides: 2. Looked up from germline, CDR1 is SGHNT and CDR2 is YYREEE (reference sequence). This CDR3 spans 15 amino acids. CDR3 nucleotides: TGTGCCAGCAGCTTGGGGGGGACAGGGTCCTACGAGCAGTACTTC. Translating it yields CASSLGGTGSYEQYF.

The rearrangement links TRBV28 to TRBJ1-2, with a possible D match to TRBD1 (6 bases). Trimming stripped 6 bases from V and 0 bases from J, with 14 bases between. The CDR3 is 15 residues long. Germline values: CDR1 MDHEN, CDR2 SYDVKM. The CDR3 loop reads CASSPRTVSNYGYTF. The CDR3 nucleotides are TGTGCCAGCAGCCCCCGGACAGTCTCTAACTATGGCTACACCTTC.

A single count supports this clone. This rearrangement joins TRBV28 to TRBJ2-5; D not certain. The better agreement between TRBJ2-7 and the DNA end casts doubt on the J call. The CDR3 has 11 amino acids. Per germline, CDR1 MDHEN and CDR2 SYDVKM. The CDR3 here is CASSFTYEQYF. CDR3 in DNA: TGTGCCAGCAGTTTTACCTACGAGCAGTACTTC.

This chain joins TRBV2 and TRBJ2-2, with 15 bases that match TRBD2. Trimming cost V 5 bases and J 2 bases; bases outside gene matches: 6. Germline V CDR1 and CDR2: SNHLY, FYNNEI. The CDR3 sequence is 18 residues long. DNA for the CDR3: TGTGCCAGCAGTACTGGGACTAGCGGGAGGCCCAACACCGGGGAGCTGTTTTTT. As protein: CASSTGTSGRPNTGELFF.

The J gene is TRBJ2-2, the V gene TRBV29-1; 7 positions match TRBD1. The ends lost 4 bases at V and 3 bases at J; junction bases unmatched: 8. The CDR3 is made up of 15 amino acids. Germline V gives CDR1 SQVTM, CDR2 ANQGSEA. The CDR3 DNA reads TGCAGCGTTGTCCGACAGGGACGCGACACCGGGGAGCTGTTTTTT. Translation: CSVVRQGRDTGELFF.

The chain employs TRBV6-5 and TRBJ2-7, with D perhaps matching TRBD1 (5 bases). The germline V gene encodes CDR1 MNHEY and CDR2 SVGAGI. CDR3 length: 13 residues. Trimming left V 5 bases short and J 4 bases short, with 12 bases between. CDR3 sequence reads: CASSREQVYEQYF. CDR3 DNA: TGTGCCAGCAGTCGAGAACAGGTTTACGAGCAGTACTTC.

Note on this clone: The same CDR3 arises from other DNA sequences in this sample as well. The rearrangement joins TRBV15 to TRBJ2-7; D might be TRBD1 (6 bases). CDR1 is LNHNV and CDR2 is YYDKDF in the germline V gene (reference sequence). The germline V and J ends were trimmed by 1 base and 0 bases, with 13 bases remaining between them. CDR3 length: 16 amino acids. CDR3 protein: CATSRGGLADSYEQYF. CDR3 nucleotides: TGTGCCACCAGCAGAGGGGGGCTGGCGGACTCCTACGAGCAGTACTTC.

This clone came up once. The chain combines TRBV5-1 with TRBJ2-1; 8 nucleotides align to TRBD2. Germline V gene data show CDR1 as SGHRS and CDR2 as YFSETQ. The CDR3 loop spans 15 amino acids. V was clipped by 1 base and J by 6 bases; unmatched bases: 6. The CDR3 DNA reads TGCGCCAGCAGCTTGTCTACTAGCGGCCTCAATGAGCAGTTCTTC. Protein product: CASSLSTSGLNEQFF.

This clone has more than one count but fewer than ten. The chain links TRBV5-4 to TRBJ1-3; D not resolved. The CDR3 sequence is 15 residues long. V shed 1 base and J shed 0 bases, with 8 bases lying between them. The germline gives CDR1 SGHNT, CDR2 YYREEE (reference sequence). The CDR3 DNA sequence: TGTGCCAGCAGCTTGAGCGGTCGCTCTGGAAACACCATATATTTT. Residues: CASSLSGRSGNTIYF.

V and J are TRBV9 and TRBJ1-4, with TRBD1 matching 9 bases. The germline V gene encodes CDR1 SGDLS and CDR2 YYNGEE. V shed 3 bases and J 8 bases; nucleotides not matched to a gene: 5. This CDR3 region has 14 residues. CDR3 residues: CASSGGTGKEKLFF. CDR3 coding DNA: TGTGCCAGCAGCGGGGGGACAGGGAAAGAAAAACTGTTTTTT.

The chain uses TRBV15 and TRBJ2-7; 12 bases map to TRBD2. The ends lost 0 bases at V and 0 bases at J; junction bases unmatched: 6. The germline V gene encodes CDR1 LNHNV and CDR2 YYDKDF (reference sequence). This CDR3 is 18 amino acids long. The CDR3 sequence: CATSRDFTSGRFSYEQYF. CDR3 coding DNA: TGTGCCACCAGCAGAGATTTTACTAGCGGGAGGTTCTCCTACGAGCAGTACTTC.

The CDR3 nucleotides are TGTGCCAGCAACCGACTCGGGGGAGATACGCAGTATTTT. Protein sequence: CASNRLGGDTQYF. The chain carries TRBV6-5 and TRBJ2-3; maybe TRBD2 (6 bases). Trimming took off 7 bases at V and 5 bases at J, with 13 bases between the two ends. Per germline, CDR1 MNHEY and CDR2 SVGAGI. The CDR3 has 13 residues.